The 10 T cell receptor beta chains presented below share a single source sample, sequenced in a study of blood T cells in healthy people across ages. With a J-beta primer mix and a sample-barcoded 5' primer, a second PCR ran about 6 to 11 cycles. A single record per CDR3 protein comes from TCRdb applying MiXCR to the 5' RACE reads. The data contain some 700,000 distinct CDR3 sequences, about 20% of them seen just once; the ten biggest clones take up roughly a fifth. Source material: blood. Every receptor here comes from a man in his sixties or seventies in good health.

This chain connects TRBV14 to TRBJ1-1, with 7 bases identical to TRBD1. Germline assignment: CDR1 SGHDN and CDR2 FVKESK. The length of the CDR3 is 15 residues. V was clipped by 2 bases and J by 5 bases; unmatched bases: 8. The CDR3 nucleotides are TGTGCCAGCAGCCAATACAGGGGCGGGGGGACTGAAGCTTTCTTT. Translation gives CASSQYRGGGTEAFF.

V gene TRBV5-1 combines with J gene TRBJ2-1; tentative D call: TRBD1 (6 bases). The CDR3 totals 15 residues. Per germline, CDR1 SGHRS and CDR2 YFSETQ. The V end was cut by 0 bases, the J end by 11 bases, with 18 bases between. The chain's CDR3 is CASSLDRVQGTQQFF. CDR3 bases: TGCGCCAGCAGCTTGGACAGGGTACAGGGCACACAGCAGTTCTTC.

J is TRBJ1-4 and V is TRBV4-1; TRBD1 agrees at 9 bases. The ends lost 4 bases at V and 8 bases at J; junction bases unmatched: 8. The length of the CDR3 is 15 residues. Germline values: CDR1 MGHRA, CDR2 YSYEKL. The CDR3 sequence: CASSRSDRGDEKLFF. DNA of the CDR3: TGCGCCAGCAGCCGCTCGGACAGGGGAGACGAAAAACTGTTTTTT.

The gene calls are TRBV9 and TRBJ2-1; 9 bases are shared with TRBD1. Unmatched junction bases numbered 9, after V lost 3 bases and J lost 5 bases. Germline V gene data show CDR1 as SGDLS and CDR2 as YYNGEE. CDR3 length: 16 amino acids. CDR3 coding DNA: TGTGCCAGCAGCGGGAACCCGGGACAGGGAAACAATGAGCAGTTCTTC. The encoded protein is CASSGNPGQGNNEQFF. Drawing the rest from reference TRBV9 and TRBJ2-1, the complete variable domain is DSGVTQTPKHLITATGQRVTLRCSPRSGDLSVYWYQQSLDQGLQFLIQYYNGEERAKGNILERFSAQQFPDLHSELNLSSLELGDSALYFCASSGNPGQGNNEQFFGPGTRLTVL.

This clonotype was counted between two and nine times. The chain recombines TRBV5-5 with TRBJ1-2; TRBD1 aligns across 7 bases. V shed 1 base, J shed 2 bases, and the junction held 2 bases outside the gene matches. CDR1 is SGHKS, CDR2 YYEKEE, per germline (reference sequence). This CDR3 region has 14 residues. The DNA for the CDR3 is TGTGCCAGCAGCTTGCGGGACAGAAACTATGGCTACACCTTC. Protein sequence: CASSLRDRNYGYTF.

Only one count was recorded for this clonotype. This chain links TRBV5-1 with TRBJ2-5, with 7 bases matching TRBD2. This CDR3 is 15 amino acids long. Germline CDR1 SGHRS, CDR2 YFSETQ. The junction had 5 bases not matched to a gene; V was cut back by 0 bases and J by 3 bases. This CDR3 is CASSLAAGEEETQYF. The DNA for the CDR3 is TGCGCCAGCAGCTTGGCTGCGGGGGAGGAAGAGACCCAGTACTTC.

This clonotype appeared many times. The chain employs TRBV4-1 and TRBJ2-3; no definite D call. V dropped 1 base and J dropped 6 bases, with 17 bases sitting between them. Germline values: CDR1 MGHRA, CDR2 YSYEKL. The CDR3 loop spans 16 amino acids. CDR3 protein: CASSQGKGLVADTQYF. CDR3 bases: TGCGCCAGCAGCCAAGGGAAAGGGCTAGTCGCGGATACGCAGTATTTT.

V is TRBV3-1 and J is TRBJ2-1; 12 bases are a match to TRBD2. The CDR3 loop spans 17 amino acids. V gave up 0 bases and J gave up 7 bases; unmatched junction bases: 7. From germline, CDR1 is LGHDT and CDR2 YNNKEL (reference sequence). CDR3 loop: CASSQDRASGRDNEQFF. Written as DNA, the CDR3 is TGTGCCAGCAGCCAAGATCGGGCTAGCGGGAGGGATAATGAGCAGTTCTTC.

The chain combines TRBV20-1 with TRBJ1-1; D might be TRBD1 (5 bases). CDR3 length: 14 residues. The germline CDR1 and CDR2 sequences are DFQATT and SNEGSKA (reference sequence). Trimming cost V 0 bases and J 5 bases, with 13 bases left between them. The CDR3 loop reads CSARDGAGGTEAFF. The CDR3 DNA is TGCAGTGCTAGAGATGGGGCGGGGGGAACTGAAGCTTTCTTT.

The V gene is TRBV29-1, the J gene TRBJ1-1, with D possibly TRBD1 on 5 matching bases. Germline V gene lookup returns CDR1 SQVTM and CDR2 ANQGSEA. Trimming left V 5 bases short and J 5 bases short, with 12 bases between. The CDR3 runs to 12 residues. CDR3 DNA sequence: TGCAGCGTTCTCAGGGAGGGGACTGAAGCTTTCTTT. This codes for CSVLREGTEAFF.